Given below is one T cell receptor (beta chain) in context. These data belong to a study of T cells in lung cancer brain metastases. Study information: Tobacco use history was present in about 85% of the roughly 20 patients, median roughly 40 pack-years.

CDR3 size: 20 residues. Unmatched junction bases numbered 15, after V lost 0 bases and J lost 3 bases. Libraries were prepared by immunoSEQ multiplex PCR; TCRdb keeps only in-frame clonotypes and omits some of them. The sample holds thousands of clones; 84% are singletons and the top ten take approximately 3.2%. The sequenced material came from tumor tissue from the primary lung tumor. The chain links TRBV23-1 to TRBJ1-5; 9 bases match TRBD1. TRBV23-1 is an open reading frame whose function is uncertain. This clonotype originated in a woman aged 45-65 years with non-small cell lung cancer. The CDR3 loop reads CASSQSPTLSGQGVNQPQHF. CDR3 nucleotide sequence: TGCGCCAGCAGTCAATCACCCACCCTATCGGGACAGGGAGTCAATCAGCCCCAGCATTTT.